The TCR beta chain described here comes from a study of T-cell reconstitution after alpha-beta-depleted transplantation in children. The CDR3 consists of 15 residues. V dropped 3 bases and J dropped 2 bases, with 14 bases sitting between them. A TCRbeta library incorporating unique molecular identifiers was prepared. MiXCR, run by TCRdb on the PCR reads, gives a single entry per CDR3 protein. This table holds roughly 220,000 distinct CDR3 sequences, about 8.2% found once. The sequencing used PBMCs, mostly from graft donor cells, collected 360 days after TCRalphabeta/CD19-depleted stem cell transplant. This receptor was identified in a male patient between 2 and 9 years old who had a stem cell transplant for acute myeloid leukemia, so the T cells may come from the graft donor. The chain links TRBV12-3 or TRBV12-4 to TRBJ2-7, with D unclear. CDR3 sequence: CASSFSRSRPYEQYF. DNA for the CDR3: TGTGCCAGCAGTTTTAGTAGGAGTAGGCCCTACGAGCAGTACTTC.